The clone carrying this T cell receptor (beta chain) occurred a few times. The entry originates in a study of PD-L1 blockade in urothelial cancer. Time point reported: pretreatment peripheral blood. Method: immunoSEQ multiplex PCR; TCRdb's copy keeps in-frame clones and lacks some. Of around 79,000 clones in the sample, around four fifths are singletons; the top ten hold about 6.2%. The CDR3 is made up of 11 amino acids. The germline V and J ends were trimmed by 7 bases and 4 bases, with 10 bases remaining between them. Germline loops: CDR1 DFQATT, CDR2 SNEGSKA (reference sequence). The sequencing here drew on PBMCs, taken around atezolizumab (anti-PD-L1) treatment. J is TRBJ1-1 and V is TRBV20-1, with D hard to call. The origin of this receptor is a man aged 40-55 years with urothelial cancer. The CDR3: CSVFEATEAFF. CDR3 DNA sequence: TGCAGTGTTTTCGAGGCCACTGAAGCTTTCTTT.